These 8 T cell receptor beta chains were sequenced from one sample in a study of identical twins. TCRdb reprocessed the 5' RACE reads with MiXCR, giving one entry per CDR3 protein. The sample shows roughly 1.6 million distinct CDR3 sequences, less than 35% of them seen only once. The source material was cord blood. The receptor source for this set is a newborn girl in good health.

The rearrangement links TRBV5-5 to TRBJ2-7; tentatively, D is TRBD1 or TRBD2 (5 bases each). Near its end, the DNA agrees better with TRBJ2-4, so the J call may be wrong. The length of the CDR3 is 16 residues. Per germline, CDR1 SGHKS and CDR2 YYEKEE (reference sequence). CDR3 sequence (DNA): TGTGCCAGCAGCTTGACAGCCCGTGGGGGCAAAAACATTCAGTACTTC. Translation: CASSLTARGGKNIQYF.

This sequence joins TRBV5-5 and TRBJ2-3; 7 bases agree with TRBD2. Germline CDR1 and CDR2: SGHKS and YYEKEE (reference sequence). CDR3 length equals 16 residues. With 2 bases clipped from V and 6 bases from J, the junction kept 12 bases outside the gene matches. Here the CDR3 DNA reads TGTGCCAGCAGCTTTAAAATCAGGGAGGGCCTGGATACGCAGTATTTT. Protein: CASSFKIREGLDTQYF.

This clonotype was recorded at least ten times. V gene TRBV5-1 combines with J gene TRBJ2-3; TRBD2 matches at 9 bases. V was clipped by 4 bases and J by 6 bases; unmatched bases: 12. This CDR3 contains 16 residues. Germline assignment: CDR1 SGHRS and CDR2 YFSETQ. CDR3 in amino acids: CASSLNLAGVMDTQYF. CDR3 DNA: TGCGCCAGCAGCCTAAATTTAGCGGGGGTCATGGATACGCAGTATTTT.

This clonotype has more than one count but fewer than ten. The genes are TRBV20-1 and TRBJ1-2; D might be TRBD1 (6 bases). V was shortened by 1 base and J by 2 bases, with 14 bases between the two germline ends. The CDR3 has 15 residues. CDR1 and CDR2 (germline): DFQATT, SNEGSKA (reference sequence). CDR3 sequence reads: CSARGPGTPNYGYTF. The CDR3 DNA reads as TGCAGTGCTAGAGGCCCCGGGACACCCAACTATGGCTACACCTTC.

This clonotype has more than one count but fewer than ten. This chain joins TRBV29-1 and TRBJ2-1, with 7 bases that match TRBD1. The assigned J gene may be wrong: the sequence end matches TRBJ2-7 better. The CDR3 extends over 12 amino acids. Germline V gene lookup returns CDR1 SQVTM and CDR2 ANQGSEA. CDR3 DNA: TGCAGCGTGCGGACAGGCTACAATGAGCAGTACTTC. It is translated as CSVRTGYNEQYF.

Note on this clonotype: Germline and junction disagree at one end, which may indicate a read error. The rearrangement joins TRBV4-1 to TRBJ1-6; 7 nucleotides agree with TRBD1. The CDR3 covers 15 residues. The V gene's germline CDR1 is MGHRA and CDR2 YSYEKL. CDR3 amino acids: CANSRTGTVNSPLHF. The DNA for the CDR3 is TGCGCCAACAGCCGCACCGGGACAGTGAATTCACCCCTCCACTTT.

A few counts support this clonotype. V gene TRBV10-3 combines with J gene TRBJ1-1; the D gene is possibly TRBD1 (5 bases). This CDR3 contains 14 residues. V was clipped by 11 bases and J by 0 bases, with 16 bases between them. Germline CDR1 is ENHRY and CDR2 is SYGVKD. CDR3: CAVGTGSMNTEAFF. The CDR3 DNA sequence: TGTGCCGTTGGGACCGGATCAATGAACACTGAAGCTTTCTTT.

The chain employs TRBV5-1 and TRBJ1-1, with TRBD1 as a possible D gene (6 bases). There are 15 residues in the CDR3. V gave up 2 bases and J gave up 4 bases, with 15 bases separating them. Per the germline V gene, CDR1 is SGHRS and CDR2 is YFSETQ. This CDR3 is CASSFGGALSTEAFF. DNA for the CDR3: TGCGCCAGCAGCTTTGGGGGGGCATTGAGCACTGAAGCTTTCTTT.